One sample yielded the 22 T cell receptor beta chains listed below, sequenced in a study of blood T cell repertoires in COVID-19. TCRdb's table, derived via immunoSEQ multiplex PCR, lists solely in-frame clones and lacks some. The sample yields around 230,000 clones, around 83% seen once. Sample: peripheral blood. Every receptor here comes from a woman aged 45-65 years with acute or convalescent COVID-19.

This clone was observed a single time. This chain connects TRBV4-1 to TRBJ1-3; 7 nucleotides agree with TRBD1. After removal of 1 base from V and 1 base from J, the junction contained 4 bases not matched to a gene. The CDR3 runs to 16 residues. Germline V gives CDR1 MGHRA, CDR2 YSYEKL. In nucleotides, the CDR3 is TGCGCCAGCAGCCAAGGGACAGGCGAGTCTGGAAACACCATATATTTT. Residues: CASSQGTGESGNTIYF.

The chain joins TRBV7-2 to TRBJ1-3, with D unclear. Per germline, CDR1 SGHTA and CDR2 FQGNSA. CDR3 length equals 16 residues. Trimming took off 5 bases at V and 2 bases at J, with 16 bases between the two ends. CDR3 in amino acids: CASSPGLVSAGNTIYF. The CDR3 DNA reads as TGTGCCAGCAGCCCCGGACTGGTCTCAGCTGGAAACACCATATATTTT.

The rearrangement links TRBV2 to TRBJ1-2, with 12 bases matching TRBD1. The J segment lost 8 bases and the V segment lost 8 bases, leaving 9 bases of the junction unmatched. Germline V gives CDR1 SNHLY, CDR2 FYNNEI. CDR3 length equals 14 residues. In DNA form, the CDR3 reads TGTGCCAGCGGGTCGGGACAGGGGGCCGTAGGCTACACCTTC. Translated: CASGSGQGAVGYTF. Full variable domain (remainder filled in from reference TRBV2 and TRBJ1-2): EPEVTQTPSHQVTQMGQEVILRCVPISNHLYFYWYRQILGQKVEFLVSFYNNEISEKSEIFDDQFSVERPDGSNFTLKIRSTKLEDSAMYFCASGSGQGAVGYTFGSGTRLTVV.

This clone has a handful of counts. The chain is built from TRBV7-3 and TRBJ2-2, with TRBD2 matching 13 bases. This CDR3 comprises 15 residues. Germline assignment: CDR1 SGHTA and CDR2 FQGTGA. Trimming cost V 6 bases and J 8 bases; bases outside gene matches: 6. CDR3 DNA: TGTGCCAGCAGGGCTGGACTAGCGGGAGTGGGGGAGCTGTTTTTT. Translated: CASRAGLAGVGELFF. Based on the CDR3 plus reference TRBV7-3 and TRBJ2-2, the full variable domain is GAGVSQTPSNKVTEKGKYVELRCDPISGHTALYWYRQSLGQGPEFLIYFQGTGAADDSGLPNDRFFAVRPEGSVSTLKIQRTERGDSAVYLCASRAGLAGVGELFFGEGSRLTVL.

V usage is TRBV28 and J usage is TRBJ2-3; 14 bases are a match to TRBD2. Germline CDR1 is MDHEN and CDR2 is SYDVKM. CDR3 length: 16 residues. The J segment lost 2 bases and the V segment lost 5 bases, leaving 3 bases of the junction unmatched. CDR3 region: CASSGTSGSPTDTQYF. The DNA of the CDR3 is TGTGCCAGCAGTGGGACTAGCGGGAGTCCCACAGATACGCAGTATTTT. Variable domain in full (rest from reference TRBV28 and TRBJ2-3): DVKVTQSSRYLVKRTGEKVFLECVQDMDHENMFWYRQDPGLGLRLIYFSYDVKMKEKGDIPEGYSVSREKKERFSLILESASTNQTSMYLCASSGTSGSPTDTQYFGPGTRLTVL.

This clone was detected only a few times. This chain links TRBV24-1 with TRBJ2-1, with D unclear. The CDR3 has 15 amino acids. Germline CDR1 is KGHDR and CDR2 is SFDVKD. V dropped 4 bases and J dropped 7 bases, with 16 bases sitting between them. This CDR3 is CATSDPSSLGNEQFF. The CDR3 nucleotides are TGTGCCACCAGTGACCCCTCGAGCCTCGGGAATGAGCAGTTCTTC.

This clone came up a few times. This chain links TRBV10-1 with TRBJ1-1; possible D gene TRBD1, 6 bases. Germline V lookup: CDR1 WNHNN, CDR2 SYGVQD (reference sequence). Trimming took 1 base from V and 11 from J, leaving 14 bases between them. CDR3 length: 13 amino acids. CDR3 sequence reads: CASSEFGQGNAFF. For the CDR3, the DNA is TGCGCCAGCAGTGAGTTCGGTCAGGGGAATGCTTTCTTT.

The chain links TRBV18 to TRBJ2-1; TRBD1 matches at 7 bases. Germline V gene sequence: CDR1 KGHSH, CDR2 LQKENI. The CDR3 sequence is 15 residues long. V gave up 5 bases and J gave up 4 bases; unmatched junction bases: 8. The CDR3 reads CASSYTGTAYNEQFF. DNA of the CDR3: TGTGCCAGCTCATACACCGGGACAGCTTACAATGAGCAGTTCTTC.

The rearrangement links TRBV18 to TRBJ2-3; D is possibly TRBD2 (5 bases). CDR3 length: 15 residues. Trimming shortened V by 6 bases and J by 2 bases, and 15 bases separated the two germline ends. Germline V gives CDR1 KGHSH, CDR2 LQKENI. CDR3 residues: CASSSRPSPTDTQYF. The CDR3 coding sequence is TGTGCCAGCTCGTCGAGGCCTAGCCCCACAGATACGCAGTATTTT. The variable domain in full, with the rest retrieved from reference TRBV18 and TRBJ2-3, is NAGVMQNPRHLVRRRGQEARLRCSPMKGHSHVYWYRQLPEEGLKFMVYLQKENIIDESGMPKERFSAEFPKEGPSILRIQQVVRGDSAAYFCASSSRPSPTDTQYFGPGTRLTVL.

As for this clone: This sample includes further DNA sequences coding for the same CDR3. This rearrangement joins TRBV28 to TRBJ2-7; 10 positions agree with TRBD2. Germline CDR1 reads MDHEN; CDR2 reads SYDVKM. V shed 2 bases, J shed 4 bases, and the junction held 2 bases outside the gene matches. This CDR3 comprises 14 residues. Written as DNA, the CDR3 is TGTGCCAGCAGTTTAGGACTAGCGGCTTACGAGCAGTACTTC. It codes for CASSLGLAAYEQYF.

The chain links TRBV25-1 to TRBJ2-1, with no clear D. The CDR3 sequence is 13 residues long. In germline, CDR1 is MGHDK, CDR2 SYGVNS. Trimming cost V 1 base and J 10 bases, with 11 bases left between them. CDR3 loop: CASSESGRWEQFF. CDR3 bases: TGTGCCAGCAGTGAATCGGGTCGCTGGGAGCAGTTCTTC.

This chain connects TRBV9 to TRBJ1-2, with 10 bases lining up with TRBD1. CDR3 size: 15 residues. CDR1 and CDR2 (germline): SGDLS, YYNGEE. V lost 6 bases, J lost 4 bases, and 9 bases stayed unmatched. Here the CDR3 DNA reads TGTGCCAGCACCTCCGGGACAGGGGAGGGCTATGGCTACACCTTC. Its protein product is CASTSGTGEGYGYTF.

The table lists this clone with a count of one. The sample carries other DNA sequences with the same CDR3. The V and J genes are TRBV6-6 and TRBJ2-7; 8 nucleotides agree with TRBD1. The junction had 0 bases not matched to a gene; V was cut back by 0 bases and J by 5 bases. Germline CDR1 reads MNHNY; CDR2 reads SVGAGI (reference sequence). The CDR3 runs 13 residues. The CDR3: CASSYSTGDEQYF. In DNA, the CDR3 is TGTGCCAGCAGTTACTCGACAGGGGACGAGCAGTACTTC.

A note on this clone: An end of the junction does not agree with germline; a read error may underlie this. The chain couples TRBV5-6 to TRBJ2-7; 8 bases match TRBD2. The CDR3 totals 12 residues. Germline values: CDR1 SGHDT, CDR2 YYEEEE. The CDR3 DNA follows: TGTGCCAGCAGCCCCTGGGGGCGGGAGGATCACTTC. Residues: CASSPWGREDHF.

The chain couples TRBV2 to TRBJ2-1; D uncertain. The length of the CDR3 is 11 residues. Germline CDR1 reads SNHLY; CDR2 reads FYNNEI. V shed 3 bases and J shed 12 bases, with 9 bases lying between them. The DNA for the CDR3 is TGTGCCAGCAGTGACGCGTTGAGGCAGTTCTTC. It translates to CASSDALRQFF.

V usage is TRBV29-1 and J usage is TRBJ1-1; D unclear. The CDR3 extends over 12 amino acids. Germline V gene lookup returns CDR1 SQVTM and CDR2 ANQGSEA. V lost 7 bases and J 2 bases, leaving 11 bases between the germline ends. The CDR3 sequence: CSAVGVNTEAFF. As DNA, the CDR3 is TGCAGCGCTGTGGGAGTAAACACTGAAGCTTTCTTT.

The CDR3 loop is CASSLKVPGLAGIRSTDTQYF. The CDR3 region has the DNA TGTGCCAGCAGCTTAAAGGTCCCGGGACTAGCGGGAATCCGTAGCACAGATACGCAGTATTTT. J is TRBJ2-3 and V is TRBV14; 13 nucleotides match TRBD2. CDR3 length: 21 residues. Germline CDR1 and CDR2: SGHDN and FVKESK. The J segment lost 0 bases and the V segment lost 5 bases, leaving 17 bases of the junction unmatched.

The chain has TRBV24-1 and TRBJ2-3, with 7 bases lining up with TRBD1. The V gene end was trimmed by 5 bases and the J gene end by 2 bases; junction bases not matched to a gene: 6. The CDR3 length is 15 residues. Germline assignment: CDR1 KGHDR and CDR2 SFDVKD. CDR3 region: CATSGDSQTTDTQYF. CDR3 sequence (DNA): TGTGCCACCAGTGGGGACAGCCAGACCACAGATACGCAGTATTTT.

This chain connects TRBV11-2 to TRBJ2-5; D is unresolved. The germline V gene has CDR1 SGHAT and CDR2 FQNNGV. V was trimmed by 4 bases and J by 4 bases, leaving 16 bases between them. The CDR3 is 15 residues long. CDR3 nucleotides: TGTGCCAGCAGCTCATTGTCGCCCCAGTTAGAGACCCAGTACTTC. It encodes CASSSLSPQLETQYF.

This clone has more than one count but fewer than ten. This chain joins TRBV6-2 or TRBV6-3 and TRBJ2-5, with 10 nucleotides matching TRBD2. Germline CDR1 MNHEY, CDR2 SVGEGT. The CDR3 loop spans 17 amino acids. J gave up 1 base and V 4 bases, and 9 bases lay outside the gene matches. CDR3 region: CASSSYPGLASQETQYF. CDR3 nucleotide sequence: TGTGCCAGCAGTTCTTACCCGGGACTAGCGAGCCAAGAGACCCAGTACTTC.

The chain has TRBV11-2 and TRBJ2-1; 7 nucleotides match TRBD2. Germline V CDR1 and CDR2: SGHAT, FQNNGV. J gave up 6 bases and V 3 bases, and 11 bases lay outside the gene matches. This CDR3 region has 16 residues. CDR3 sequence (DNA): TGTGCCAGCAGCTTTACCCGAAGGACTAGTCTCAATGAGCAGTTCTTC. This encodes CASSFTRRTSLNEQFF.

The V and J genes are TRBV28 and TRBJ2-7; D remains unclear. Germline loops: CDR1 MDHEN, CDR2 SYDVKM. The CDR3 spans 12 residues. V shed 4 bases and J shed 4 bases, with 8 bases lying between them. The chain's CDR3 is CASSSGWYEQYF. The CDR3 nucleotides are TGTGCCAGCAGTTCGGGTTGGTACGAGCAGTACTTC.